These T cell receptor beta chains were read from a single sample in a study of T-cell reconstitution after alpha-beta-depleted transplantation in children. A single record per CDR3 protein comes from TCRdb applying MiXCR to the PCR reads. The sample yields a few hundred thousand distinct CDR3 sequences, about a tenth seen once. The sample in question was PBMCs from the stem cell graft donor, obtained from the stem cell graft. These receptor sequences come from a human donor who donated a stem cell graft to a child with acute myeloid leukemia. The CDR3 runs from the conserved cysteine through the conserved F or W. The order of the fields is CDR3 DNA, CDR3 protein, D gene, V gene, clone size, J gene. The D gene is left open where the match is weak. Some rows mark clone size as missing; the rest say once, few, many or name a class of expanded clone.

CDR3nt: TGCAGCGTTGACACGGATTATGGCTACACCTTC; CDR3aa: CSVDTDYGYTF; d_gene: -; v_gene: TRBV29-1; abundance: few; j_gene: TRBJ1-2
CDR3nt: TGTGCCAGCAGGCTAGCGAGTCAAGAGACCCAGTACTTC; CDR3aa: CASRLASQETQYF; d_gene: -; v_gene: TRBV7-2; abundance: few; j_gene: TRBJ2-5
CDR3nt: TGTGCCAGCAGCTTTAACTCCGCCTCTGGGGCCAACGTCCTGACTTTC; CDR3aa: CASSFNSASGANVLTF; d_gene: -; v_gene: TRBV7-2; abundance: -; j_gene: TRBJ2-6
CDR3nt: TGTGCCAGCAGCTTAGCGGGACCGACTTTCACCTTC; CDR3aa: CASSLAGPTFTF; d_gene: -; v_gene: TRBV7-9; abundance: -; j_gene: TRBJ1-2
CDR3nt: TGTGCCAGCAGCGACGGGGGTCTCTCCTACAATGATCAGTTCTTC; CDR3aa: CASSDGGLSYNDQFF; d_gene: -; v_gene: TRBV9; abundance: -; j_gene: TRBJ2-1
CDR3nt: TGTGCCAGCAGCTTACCTAGCAGAAATGAGCAGTTCTTC; CDR3aa: CASSLPSRNEQFF; d_gene: -; v_gene: TRBV7-8; abundance: -; j_gene: TRBJ2-1
CDR3nt: TGTGCCTGGAGTGTAGGGACTAGCGGGGCCTACGAGCAGTACTTC; CDR3aa: CAWSVGTSGAYEQYF; d_gene: TRBD2; v_gene: TRBV30; abundance: -; j_gene: TRBJ2-7
CDR3nt: TGCGCCAGCAGCCAACGGTCTTGGGGGACAGACATTTATGGCTACACCTTC; CDR3aa: CASSQRSWGTDIYGYTF; d_gene: TRBD1; v_gene: TRBV4-1; abundance: -; j_gene: TRBJ1-2
CDR3nt: TGTGCCAGCAGCTTGTCAGGGTTTCATCAGTTCTTC; CDR3aa: CASSLSGFHQFF; d_gene: -; v_gene: TRBV5-6; abundance: few; j_gene: TRBJ2-1
CDR3nt: TGTGCCAGCAGCATCGGACAAAACAATCAGCCCCAGCATTTT; CDR3aa: CASSIGQNNQPQHF; d_gene: -; v_gene: TRBV7-9; abundance: -; j_gene: TRBJ1-5
CDR3nt: TGTGCCAGCAGTTACTATCCAGGGGTCACAGATACGCAGTATTTT; CDR3aa: CASSYYPGVTDTQYF; d_gene: -; v_gene: TRBV6-5; abundance: -; j_gene: TRBJ2-3
CDR3nt: TGTGCCAGCTCACCACCAGGGGGGAGACCCACAGATACGCAGTATTTT; CDR3aa: CASSPPGGRPTDTQYF; d_gene: -; v_gene: TRBV18; abundance: many; j_gene: TRBJ2-3
CDR3nt: TGTGCCATCAGTGAGTCCGTGACAGCGCACTCCTACAATGAGCAGTTCTTC; CDR3aa: CAISESVTAHSYNEQFF; d_gene: -; v_gene: TRBV10-3; abundance: few; j_gene: TRBJ2-1
CDR3nt: TGTGCCAGCAGCCTAGGGACAGGGATGGGGAACACTGAAGCTTTCTTT; CDR3aa: CASSLGTGMGNTEAFF; d_gene: TRBD1; v_gene: TRBV5-4; abundance: few; j_gene: TRBJ1-1
CDR3nt: TGCAGCGTTGAAGATACGTCAGCTAGCACAGATACGCAGTATTTT; CDR3aa: CSVEDTSASTDTQYF; d_gene: -; v_gene: TRBV29-1; abundance: few; j_gene: TRBJ2-3
CDR3nt: TGTGCCAGCAGTTTAGAGGCTGGTTATCAAGAGACCCAGTACTTC; CDR3aa: CASSLEAGYQETQYF; d_gene: -; v_gene: TRBV12-3/TRBV12-4; abundance: many; j_gene: TRBJ2-5
CDR3nt: TGTGCCAGCAGCTTAGCGCCGTATGATACGCGGTATTTT; CDR3aa: CASSLAPYDTRYF; d_gene: -; v_gene: TRBV7-2; abundance: -; j_gene: TRBJ2-3
CDR3nt: TGTGCCAGCAGCCTCAACTGGGATTCCTACGAGCAGTACTTC; CDR3aa: CASSLNWDSYEQYF; d_gene: -; v_gene: TRBV14; abundance: -; j_gene: TRBJ2-7
CDR3nt: TGTGCCAGCAGTGTCCTTGACAGGAACACTGAAGCTTTCTTT; CDR3aa: CASSVLDRNTEAFF; d_gene: -; v_gene: TRBV2; abundance: -; j_gene: TRBJ1-1
CDR3nt: TGTGCCAGCAGTGAAGAGGGACTCGGCGAGCAGTACTTC; CDR3aa: CASSEEGLGEQYF; d_gene: -; v_gene: TRBV6-1; abundance: -; j_gene: TRBJ2-7
CDR3nt: TGTGCCAGCAGTTTAATGGGGGCTGGGGCCAACGTCCTGACTTTC; CDR3aa: CASSLMGAGANVLTF; d_gene: -; v_gene: TRBV27; abundance: few; j_gene: TRBJ2-6
CDR3nt: TGCAGTGCTAGAGATCCGAGTGAGGGCACAGATACGCAGTATTTT; CDR3aa: CSARDPSEGTDTQYF; d_gene: -; v_gene: TRBV20-1; abundance: few; j_gene: TRBJ2-3
CDR3nt: TGCAGCGTTGAAACGTCAGGAGATGAGCAGTTCTTC; CDR3aa: CSVETSGDEQFF; d_gene: -; v_gene: TRBV29-1; abundance: many; j_gene: TRBJ2-1
CDR3nt: TGTGCCAGCAGCTTAGACTCGGGGGCCGGAGAGACCCAGTACTTC; CDR3aa: CASSLDSGAGETQYF; d_gene: -; v_gene: TRBV11-2; abundance: few; j_gene: TRBJ2-5
CDR3nt: TGTGCCAGCTTACGGGACAGAACGGCCGCTAACACTGAAGCTTTCTTT; CDR3aa: CASLRDRTAANTEAFF; d_gene: TRBD1; v_gene: TRBV18; abundance: -; j_gene: TRBJ1-1
CDR3nt: TGCAGTGCTCTCGGACAGAATTGGTACGAGCAGTACTTC; CDR3aa: CSALGQNWYEQYF; d_gene: -; v_gene: TRBV20-1; abundance: many; j_gene: TRBJ2-7
CDR3nt: TGCAGTGCTAGAGAGGCAAGGGGTCCTCCCTATGGCTACACCTTC; CDR3aa: CSAREARGPPYGYTF; d_gene: -; v_gene: TRBV20-1; abundance: -; j_gene: TRBJ1-2
CDR3nt: TGTGCCAGCAGCTTATTGGCCGGGGCCTCCTACAATGAGCAGTTCTTC; CDR3aa: CASSLLAGASYNEQFF; d_gene: -; v_gene: TRBV11-2; abundance: many; j_gene: TRBJ2-1
CDR3nt: TGTGCCAGCAGCTTATTCTCTAGCCCTGATACGCAGTATTTT; CDR3aa: CASSLFSSPDTQYF; d_gene: -; v_gene: TRBV7-3; abundance: -; j_gene: TRBJ2-3
CDR3nt: TGTGCCAGCAGCGCCGGGACTAGCGGGATGAACGGGGAGCTGTTTTTT; CDR3aa: CASSAGTSGMNGELFF; d_gene: TRBD2; v_gene: TRBV7-6; abundance: -; j_gene: TRBJ2-2
CDR3nt: TGTGCCAGCAGCTTGGTCGGGAGGACTCCCTGGAGGTTGAACACTGAAGCTTTCTTT; CDR3aa: CASSLVGRTPWRLNTEAFF; d_gene: -; v_gene: TRBV5-4; abundance: many; j_gene: TRBJ1-1
CDR3nt: TGTGCCAGCAGCCCGACGGACAGCTCTAATGAAAAACTGTTTTTT; CDR3aa: CASSPTDSSNEKLFF; d_gene: -; v_gene: TRBV7-8; abundance: few; j_gene: TRBJ1-4
CDR3nt: TGTGCCAGCTTCAAAGTTAGTAATGAGCAGTTCTTC; CDR3aa: CASFKVSNEQFF; d_gene: -; v_gene: TRBV7-2; abundance: few; j_gene: TRBJ2-1
CDR3nt: TGCAGTGCCAAGACAGGGAATACCTACGAGCAGTACTTC; CDR3aa: CSAKTGNTYEQYF; d_gene: TRBD1; v_gene: TRBV20-1; abundance: few; j_gene: TRBJ2-7
CDR3nt: TGTGCCAGCAGTTACTCGGCAGAGTTGTCAGGGGCGGACCCTTCCTACAATGAGCAGTTCTTC; CDR3aa: CASSYSAELSGADPSYNEQFF; d_gene: -; v_gene: TRBV6-2/TRBV6-3; abundance: many; j_gene: TRBJ2-1
CDR3nt: TGCGCCAGCAGCCCTAGCTCGGGAGGGGCGACACAAGAGACCCAGTACTTC; CDR3aa: CASSPSSGGATQETQYF; d_gene: TRBD2; v_gene: TRBV5-1; abundance: -; j_gene: TRBJ2-5
CDR3nt: TGTGCCAGCAGCCAAGATTCGGCTGGGGCCAACGTCCTGACTTTC; CDR3aa: CASSQDSAGANVLTF; d_gene: -; v_gene: TRBV14; abundance: -; j_gene: TRBJ2-6
CDR3nt: TGTGCCAGCAGTTTAGTTCCGGGGTTTGGGGCCAACGTCCTGACTTTC; CDR3aa: CASSLVPGFGANVLTF; d_gene: -; v_gene: TRBV12-3/TRBV12-4; abundance: -; j_gene: TRBJ2-6
CDR3nt: TGTGCCATCGGAACAGGAACAGGGAACACCGGGGAGCTGTTTTTT; CDR3aa: CAIGTGTGNTGELFF; d_gene: -; v_gene: TRBV10-3; abundance: few; j_gene: TRBJ2-2
CDR3nt: TGTGCCAGCAGTACGCGGACAGGGGATGCAAACACCATATATTTT; CDR3aa: CASSTRTGDANTIYF; d_gene: TRBD1; v_gene: TRBV27; abundance: many; j_gene: TRBJ1-3
CDR3nt: TGCGCCAGCAGTGAGCGCCCTAGCAATGAGCAGTTCTTC; CDR3aa: CASSERPSNEQFF; d_gene: -; v_gene: TRBV10-2; abundance: -; j_gene: TRBJ2-1
CDR3nt: TGCGCCAGCAGCCAAGGAGGGAGGAAGGACAGCCCCTCCTACGAGCAGTACTTC; CDR3aa: CASSQGGRKDSPSYEQYF; d_gene: -; v_gene: TRBV4-1; abundance: few; j_gene: TRBJ2-7
CDR3nt: TGTGCTAGCAGCTCGGGGCAGGGGCCAACAGATACGCAGTATTTT; CDR3aa: CASSSGQGPTDTQYF; d_gene: -; v_gene: TRBV7-7; abundance: many; j_gene: TRBJ2-3
CDR3nt: TGCGCCAGCAGCCAAGCGGACTATTTAGAGCAGTTCTTC; CDR3aa: CASSQADYLEQFF; d_gene: -; v_gene: TRBV4-3; abundance: few; j_gene: TRBJ2-1
CDR3nt: TGTGCCAGCAGCGCCGGGACTTCCAACACCGGGGAGCTGTTTTTT; CDR3aa: CASSAGTSNTGELFF; d_gene: -; v_gene: TRBV9; abundance: many; j_gene: TRBJ2-2
CDR3nt: TGTGCCAGCAGCACGGGAGTGAACACTGAAGCTTTCTTT; CDR3aa: CASSTGVNTEAFF; d_gene: -; v_gene: TRBV5-6; abundance: few; j_gene: TRBJ1-1
CDR3nt: TGCGCCAGCAGCCCACGGGACAGGGGGCAATCACCCCTCCACTTT; CDR3aa: CASSPRDRGQSPLHF; d_gene: TRBD1; v_gene: TRBV5-1; abundance: -; j_gene: TRBJ1-6
CDR3nt: TGTGCCAGCAGCTCCGGTCAGGGGGGAGAGACCCAGTACTTC; CDR3aa: CASSSGQGGETQYF; d_gene: -; v_gene: TRBV5-1; abundance: many; j_gene: TRBJ2-5
CDR3nt: TGCGCCAGCACCCAGGGGGACCCGGGTTGGGGCGAGCAGTACTTC; CDR3aa: CASTQGDPGWGEQYF; d_gene: TRBD1; v_gene: TRBV5-1; abundance: few; j_gene: TRBJ2-7
CDR3nt: TGTGCCAGCAGTCAGTGGCCGGGGAGCAATCAGCCCCAGCATTTT; CDR3aa: CASSQWPGSNQPQHF; d_gene: -; v_gene: TRBV6-4; abundance: -; j_gene: TRBJ1-5
CDR3nt: TGTGCCAGCAGCTGGACAGGGGGCCCTAATAGCAATCAGCCCCAGCATTTT; CDR3aa: CASSWTGGPNSNQPQHF; d_gene: TRBD1; v_gene: TRBV12-3/TRBV12-4; abundance: few; j_gene: TRBJ1-5
CDR3nt: TGTGCCAGCAGCGTAACGGCAGATACGCAGTATTTT; CDR3aa: CASSVTADTQYF; d_gene: -; v_gene: TRBV7-9; abundance: few; j_gene: TRBJ2-3
CDR3nt: TGCAGTGCTAGAGATAGCTCAACTTACGAGCAGTACTTC; CDR3aa: CSARDSSTYEQYF; d_gene: -; v_gene: TRBV20-1; abundance: many; j_gene: TRBJ2-7
CDR3nt: TGTGCCATCAGTTACAGGGAGACCCAGTACTTC; CDR3aa: CAISYRETQYF; d_gene: -; v_gene: TRBV10-3; abundance: many; j_gene: TRBJ2-5